A single sample is the source of the 31 T cell receptor beta chains below, sequenced in a study of blood T cell repertoires in COVID-19. Profiling relied on immunoSEQ multiplex PCR, and the TCRdb table lists in-frame clones only, not all of them. The sample lists around 270,000 clones, about 88% occurring once. The sample taken for sequencing was peripheral blood. The source of these receptors is a man under 40 with active or convalescent COVID-19.

The chain carries TRBV6-5 and TRBJ2-7; TRBD1 is a possible D gene (6 bases). The ends were cut back, 4 bases at V and 0 bases at J, with 10 bases in the middle. In germline, CDR1 is MNHEY, CDR2 SVGAGI. This CDR3 comprises 14 residues. This CDR3 is CASSSTGSSYEQYF. The CDR3 DNA follows: TGTGCCAGCAGTTCCACAGGGAGCTCCTACGAGCAGTACTTC.

CDR3 protein: CASSQDWSQGSDTQYF. The CDR3 bases are TGCGCCAGCAGCCAAGATTGGTCACAGGGCTCAGATACGCAGTATTTT. V gene TRBV4-3 combines with J gene TRBJ2-3; D possibly corresponds to TRBD1 (6 bases). With 0 bases removed from V and 4 bases from J, the gap between germline ends came to 14 bases. CDR3 size: 16 residues. The germline CDR1 and CDR2 sequences are LGHNA and YSLEER.

This sequence joins TRBV19 and TRBJ1-2; 8 bases are a match to TRBD1. J lost 4 bases, V lost 1 base, and 5 bases had no gene match. The CDR3 is made up of 15 amino acids. Per the germline V gene, CDR1 is LNHDA and CDR2 is SQIVND (reference sequence). The CDR3 loop is CASSIVTGEVYGYTF. The CDR3 DNA reads as TGTGCCAGTAGTATAGTGACAGGGGAGGTCTATGGCTACACCTTC. Looking up the rest from reference TRBV19 and TRBJ1-2 gives the full variable domain: DGGITQSPKYLFRKEGQNVTLSCEQNLNHDAMYWYRQDPGQGLRLIYYSQIVNDFQKGDIAEGYSVSREKKESFPLTVTSAQKNPTAFYLCASSIVTGEVYGYTFGSGTRLTVV.

This chain connects TRBV29-1 to TRBJ2-7; perhaps TRBD1 as D (6 bases). Germline CDR1 is SQVTM and CDR2 is ANQGSEA. V was clipped by 7 bases and J by 4 bases, with 23 bases between them. The CDR3 covers 15 residues. CDR3 residues: CSAILGQRGIYEQYF. DNA for the CDR3: TGCAGCGCCATCCTAGGGCAGAGGGGGATATACGAGCAGTACTTC.

The chain recombines TRBV15 with TRBJ2-7; 7 bases agree with TRBD1. V lost 3 bases, J lost 2 bases, and 4 bases stayed unmatched. This CDR3 is built from 14 residues. From germline, CDR1 is LNHNV and CDR2 YYDKDF (reference sequence). CDR3 in DNA: TGTGCCACCAGCAGCGTCCAGGGGGCCTACGAGCAGTACTTC. This sequence encodes CATSSVQGAYEQYF. The full variable domain, rest sourced from reference TRBV15 and TRBJ2-7, is DAMVIQNPRYQVTQFGKPVTLSCSQTLNHNVMYWYQQKSSQAPKLLFHYYDKDFNNEADTPDNFQSRRPNTSFCFLDIRSPGLGDTAMYLCATSSVQGAYEQYFGPGTRLTVT.

The V gene is TRBV2, the J gene TRBJ1-3, with unresolved D. The CDR3 runs 12 residues. CDR1 is SNHLY, CDR2 FYNNEI, per germline. V was cut by 3 bases and J by 3 bases, with 3 bases left in between. CDR3 residues: CASSDLGNTIYF. The CDR3 region has the DNA TGTGCCAGCAGTGATCTTGGAAACACCATATATTTT.

This rearrangement joins TRBV5-1 to TRBJ1-3; D possibly corresponds to TRBD1 (5 bases). Trimming took 0 bases from V and 0 from J, leaving 7 bases between them. Germline CDR1 and CDR2: SGHRS and YFSETQ. The CDR3 runs 15 residues. The CDR3, as DNA: TGCGCCAGCAGCTTGGACAGGAGCTCTGGAAACACCATATATTTT. It codes for CASSLDRSSGNTIYF.

V gene TRBV11-3 combines with J gene TRBJ1-5; D may be TRBD1 (5 bases). Germline values: CDR1 SGHNT, CDR2 YENEEA. Trimming removed 4 bases at V and 2 bases at J, with 18 bases between. The CDR3 runs to 17 residues. CDR3 loop: CASSWPRGTWGNQPQHF. CDR3 bases: TGTGCCAGCAGCTGGCCCCGCGGGACGTGGGGCAATCAGCCCCAGCATTTT.

For this clone: Other DNA sequences from this sample encode an identical CDR3 as well. The chain couples TRBV30 to TRBJ2-7, with D tentatively TRBD1 (5 bases). From germline, CDR1 is GTSNPN and CDR2 SVGIG (reference sequence). The CDR3 runs to 13 residues. Trimming removed 2 bases from V and 2 bases from J, with 10 bases in between. The CDR3 DNA is TGTGCCTGGAGTTGGCAAGGGGCCTACGAGCAGTACTTC. Translated: CAWSWQGAYEQYF.

This clone has a single count. This sample also contains other DNA sequences that code for the same CDR3. The rearrangement joins TRBV7-9 to TRBJ2-7; D might be TRBD1 (6 bases). Germline-derived CDR1 and CDR2 are SEHNR and FQNEAQ (reference sequence). The germline V and J ends were trimmed by 5 bases and 1 base, with 9 bases remaining between them. CDR3 length: 13 residues. The CDR3 loop reads CASSPGQSYEQYF. CDR3 bases: TGTGCCAGCAGCCCCGGACAGTCCTACGAGCAGTACTTC. Looking up the rest from reference TRBV7-9 and TRBJ2-7 gives the full variable domain: DTGVSQNPRHKITKRGQNVTFRCDPISEHNRLYWYRQTLGQGPEFLTYFQNEAQLEKSRLLSDRFSAERPKGSFSTLEIQRTEQGDSAMYLCASSPGQSYEQYFGPGTRLTVT.

The chain couples TRBV9 to TRBJ1-1; maybe TRBD1 (6 bases). There are 16 residues in the CDR3. V dropped 4 bases and J dropped 4 bases, with 20 bases sitting between them. The germline gives CDR1 SGDLS, CDR2 YYNGEE. The CDR3: CASSSSAGGRGTEAFF. In DNA, the CDR3 is TGTGCCAGCAGCTCCTCGGCGGGGGGCAGGGGCACTGAAGCTTTCTTT.

The chain links TRBV5-1 to TRBJ2-2; 11 nucleotides match TRBD2. J was trimmed by 4 bases and V by 0 bases; bases with no gene match: 2. Germline assignment: CDR1 SGHRS and CDR2 YFSETQ. This CDR3 has 16 amino acids. The CDR3 nucleotides are TGCGCCAGCAGCTTGGCCGGACTAGCGGGCACCGGGGAGCTGTTTTTT. The encoded protein is CASSLAGLAGTGELFF. The full variable domain, in which reference TRBV5-1 and TRBJ2-2 provide the parts outside the CDR3, is KAGVTQTPRYLIKTRGQQVTLSCSPISGHRSVSWYQQTPGQGLQFLFEYFSETQRNKGNFPGRFSGRQFSNSRSEMNVSTLELGDSALYLCASSLAGLAGTGELFFGEGSRLTVL.

J is TRBJ2-7 and V is TRBV7-9; TRBD1 aligns across 9 bases. Germline loops: CDR1 SEHNR, CDR2 FQNEAQ (reference sequence). J lost 1 base, V lost 6 bases, and 7 bases had no gene match. This CDR3 spans 15 amino acids. The CDR3 loop is CASSPKGQGSYEQYF. The CDR3 DNA reads TGTGCCAGCAGTCCCAAGGGACAGGGATCCTACGAGCAGTACTTC.

The chain couples TRBV27 to TRBJ2-2, with a possible D match to TRBD1 (5 bases). The CDR3 length is 12 residues. The germline V gene has CDR1 MNHEY and CDR2 SMNVEV (reference sequence). Trimming took off 10 bases at V and 12 bases at J, with 18 bases between the two ends. DNA for the CDR3: TGTGCCACCTCAAGGGGCGACAGAAAGCTGTTTTTT. It yields the protein CATSRGDRKLFF.

This clone was seen a handful of times. J is TRBJ1-2 and V is TRBV4-1; D is possibly TRBD1 (6 bases). Trimming pared 0 bases from V and 5 bases from J, leaving 16 bases between. The germline CDR1 and CDR2 sequences are MGHRA and YSYEKL. CDR3 length: 16 amino acids. The DNA for the CDR3 is TGCGCCAGCAGCCAAGATGTGTCGGGGGGCAGGTATGGCTACACCTTC. It yields the protein CASSQDVSGGRYGYTF.

On this clone itself: A junction boundary mismatches the germline segment, possibly from a read error. V and J are TRBV30 and TRBJ2-3; TRBD1 matches 11 bases. Germline lookup yields CDR1 GTSNPN and CDR2 SVGIG (reference sequence). The CDR3 consists of 11 residues. The DNA for the CDR3 is TGTGCCTGGAGTCGTGGGACAGGGGGTAATTTT. Translating gives CAWSRGTGGNF.

The chain is built from TRBV5-1 and TRBJ2-5; D possibly corresponds to TRBD2 (6 bases). CDR1 is SGHRS, CDR2 YFSETQ, per germline. Trimming removed 5 bases from V and 5 bases from J, with 25 bases in between. The CDR3 is 17 amino acids. CDR3 DNA: TGCGCCAGCAGTGATGGTGGTTTATCGGGGGTATGGGAGACCCAGTACTTC. It yields the protein CASSDGGLSGVWETQYF.

The rearrangement joins TRBV27 to TRBJ2-2; 9 positions match TRBD1. Germline trimming cut 5 bases from V and 3 bases from J; bases unmatched to any gene: 7. Looked up from germline, CDR1 is MNHEY and CDR2 is SMNVEV (reference sequence). This CDR3 is built from 16 residues. CDR3 nucleotide sequence: TGTGCCAGCAGTCCCCGACAGGGGGTGGACACCGGGGAGCTGTTTTTT. Translation gives CASSPRQGVDTGELFF.

The chain combines TRBV5-1 with TRBJ2-1; no clear D. The CDR3 has 13 amino acids. The germline gives CDR1 SGHRS, CDR2 YFSETQ. Deletions cut 1 base from V and 9 bases from J, with 11 bases between. The CDR3 DNA is TGCGCCAGCAGCTTGAAGCCCCTCGGTGAGCAGTTCTTC. It yields the protein CASSLKPLGEQFF.

This sequence joins TRBV6-1 and TRBJ1-5; D uncertain. With 2 bases removed from V and 3 bases from J, the gap between germline ends came to 17 bases. CDR3 length: 17 amino acids. Germline lookup yields CDR1 MNHNS and CDR2 SASEGT. CDR3 coding DNA: TGTGCCAGCAGTGAATGGCCGTCGGGGTCATACAATCAGCCCCAGCATTTT. Amino acid sequence: CASSEWPSGSYNQPQHF.

Only a few counts were recorded for this clone. The chain couples TRBV5-6 to TRBJ1-1; maybe TRBD1 (5 bases). This CDR3 comprises 13 residues. Germline V gives CDR1 SGHDT, CDR2 YYEEEE. V was trimmed by 0 bases and J by 6 bases, leaving 9 bases between them. CDR3 nucleotide sequence: TGTGCCAGCAGCTTGGTGGGGCGGCCTGAAGCTTTCTTT. It is translated as CASSLVGRPEAFF.

V gene TRBV30 combines with J gene TRBJ2-6; D gene ambiguous. The germline V and J ends were trimmed by 5 bases and 2 bases, with 7 bases remaining between them. The CDR3 extends over 13 amino acids. CDR1 GTSNPN and CDR2 SVGIG come from the germline V gene (reference sequence). The CDR3 loop reads CAWCSPGANVLTF. The DNA for the CDR3 is TGTGCCTGGTGCAGTCCTGGGGCCAACGTCCTGACTTTC.

The chain couples TRBV7-9 to TRBJ2-6; a possible D gene is TRBD2 (6 bases). This CDR3 spans 14 amino acids. V was shortened by 6 bases and J by 2 bases, with 8 bases between the two germline ends. Per the germline V gene, CDR1 is SEHNR and CDR2 is FQNEAQ (reference sequence). In DNA, the CDR3 is TGTGCCAGCAGGTGGGGGGCTGGGGCCAACGTCCTGACTTTC. It encodes CASRWGAGANVLTF.

A single count supports this clone. The J gene is TRBJ2-7, the V gene TRBV10-3; tentative D call: TRBD1 (6 bases). The CDR3 contains 11 residues. Germline V lookup: CDR1 ENHRY, CDR2 SYGVKD. The CDR3 reads CASSLGGEQYF. The CDR3, as DNA: TGTGCTAGTTCTTTAGGGGGCGAGCAGTACTTC.

V gene TRBV7-6 combines with J gene TRBJ2-5; 15 bases map to TRBD2. The germline gives CDR1 SGHVS, CDR2 FNYEAQ. J was trimmed by 4 bases and V by 2 bases; bases with no gene match: 5. CDR3 length equals 17 residues. As DNA, the CDR3 is TGTGCCAGCAGCTTATGGACTAGCGGGGGGGCCGGAGAGACCCAGTACTTC. It specifies CASSLWTSGGAGETQYF.

Written as DNA, the CDR3 is TGTGCCAGCAGCCAATTTCGAACAGGGGCTAACACCGGGGAGCTGTTTTTT. Translated, it gives CASSQFRTGANTGELFF. V gene TRBV14 combines with J gene TRBJ2-2; 7 bases fit TRBD1. Per germline, CDR1 SGHDN and CDR2 FVKESK. V lost 2 bases to trimming and J lost 2 bases; unmatched junction nucleotides: 8. The length of the CDR3 is 17 residues.

J is TRBJ2-1 and V is TRBV5-1; 7 bases align to TRBD2. CDR3 size: 15 residues. The germline CDR1 and CDR2 sequences are SGHRS and YFSETQ. The J segment lost 8 bases and the V segment lost 5 bases, leaving 13 bases of the junction unmatched. CDR3 sequence reads: CASSRGAGSVDEQFF. The CDR3 DNA reads as TGCGCCAGCAGTCGGGGAGCGGGGAGTGTAGATGAGCAGTTCTTC.

The rearrangement links TRBV6-5 to TRBJ2-1; TRBD1 aligns across 7 bases. Trimming cost V 6 bases and J 0 bases; bases outside gene matches: 5. Germline V gene lookup returns CDR1 MNHEY and CDR2 SVGAGI. CDR3 size: 15 residues. The CDR3 DNA reads as TGTGCCAGCAGCACCGACAGGGCCTCCTACAATGAGCAGTTCTTC. It is translated as CASSTDRASYNEQFF.

The chain combines TRBV5-1 with TRBJ2-7; 12 nucleotides agree with TRBD2. The germline gives CDR1 SGHRS, CDR2 YFSETQ. This CDR3 is built from 18 residues. V was pared by 0 bases and J by 6 bases, with 13 bases of the junction left unmatched. CDR3 bases: TGCGCCAGCAGCTTGGGATCCACTAGCGGGGGGCCGACCGCCGAGCAGTACTTC. It codes for CASSLGSTSGGPTAEQYF.

The chain couples TRBV6-5 to TRBJ1-1; a possible D gene is TRBD1 (5 bases). V lost 5 bases and J 5 bases, leaving 15 bases between the germline ends. This CDR3 comprises 14 residues. Germline CDR1 reads MNHEY; CDR2 reads SVGAGI. CDR3 region: CASSPTVLWTEAFF. The CDR3 nucleotides are TGTGCCAGCAGTCCGACAGTTTTGTGGACTGAAGCTTTCTTT.

A few counts support this clone. This chain uses TRBV27 with TRBJ2-3, with D tentatively TRBD1 (6 bases). The length of the CDR3 is 18 residues. Germline assignment: CDR1 MNHEY and CDR2 SMNVEV (reference sequence). V gave up 6 bases and J gave up 2 bases, with 24 bases separating them. The CDR3 DNA reads as TGTGCCAGCAGCAAGAAGATCAGGGGCCATATCGACACAGATACGCAGTATTTT. Translation gives CASSKKIRGHIDTDTQYF.